This T cell receptor (beta chain) was sequenced during a study of beta chain features in type 1 diabetes (dated by TCRdb to the late 2010s). Looking at the study overall: Patients and healthy donors did not differ in mean age, gender distribution, total cell number or subset yield. A total of roughly 100 million sorted cells were examined across all samples, and RNA yield correlated strongly with the number of cells per subset. The study compared the TCRB repertoires of sorted circulating CD4+ T cell subsets in recently diagnosed type 1 diabetes patients with those in matched healthy donors. Naive and central memory subsets were obtained from all 30 or so donors, but regulatory and stem cell-like memory subsets were isolated from only 8 patients and 8 healthy donors. Paper-wide results and their limitations: Patients with type 1 diabetes made fewer insertions and deleted more nucleotides at VDJ recombination sites, implying thymic rearrangement abnormalities. In all four CD4+ subsets, TCRB CDR3 length was moderately but significantly shorter in type 1 diabetes patients. PCR might favor shorter templates, but patient and control samples were amplified and corrected together, so any skew would affect both groups equally. Naive, central memory and regulatory TCRB repertoires appeared to be more alike among patients than among healthy donors. HLA sub-analyses involved small numbers of individuals, so any influence of HLA type on TCRB rearrangement remained unresolved. Because cDNA rather than genomic DNA was sequenced, highly expressing activated cells could have been over-represented, although no difference in activation and CD3 levels was found between groups.

This clone was counted ten times or more. Its cognate antigen has yet to be identified. No clone much larger than this one lies a single base away; base qualities are absent. The germline V gene (reference sequence) sets CDR1 to SEHNR and CDR2 to FQNEAQ. Cut back by 3 bases and 2 bases, the V and J ends lie 11 bases apart. From the cysteine up to the phenylalanine, the CDR3 has a length of 16 residues. CDR3 DNA is the only sequence kept; it has 48 bases, read in frame from the first base. The entire isolated RNA was reverse transcribed using the High Capacity cDNA Reverse Transcription Kit, and thus expressed TCRB transcripts were sequenced. Deep immunoSEQ sequencing was applied to naive, central memory and regulatory T cell samples, giving an average of about 3.8 million total reads per sample. After sorted cells were lysed in RLT buffer, RNA was extracted with DNase-treated RNeasy Micro or Mini kits, with the choice depending on cell number. Each cell subset was processed on its own to prevent cross-contamination, while patient and healthy donor samples were processed together. The immunoSEQ multiplex PCR was used to amplify TCRB sequences from cDNA, yielding 87-bp fragments that span the CDR3 region. Sequencing of the amplicons was performed on the Illumina HiSeq platform. The authors' pipeline ran thus. Synthetic template baselines were used to correct PCR bias computationally, reads within Hamming distance 2 were collapsed, and singletons that could not be merged were discarded. Reads were aligned to IMGT to assign V, D and J genes, CDR3 length, and insertions or deletions at six rearrangement sites. Within each subset, clonotype counts were normalized to sorted cell number, after which true diversity and Gini coefficients were computed with the tcR R package. The overlap coefficient, calculated on TCRB nucleotide sequences, was used to measure repertoire sharing. TCRdb stores this immuneACCESS table with in-frame sequences only. Part of the clones is absent; in the studies checked, under half of the shortfall reflects unresolved V genes, and no reason is known for the rest. V and J calls and clone size are as listed in that table; D and trimming were resolved from the DNA. The sample has hundreds of thousands of clones on record, 7.5% to 9% of them singletons. The top ten clonotypes cover approximately 0.47% of the sample.

Each donor gave one peripheral blood draw, roughly 0.11 L on average, collected into heparinised tubes. A BD FACSAria II was used to sort naive, central memory, regulatory and stem cell-like memory CD4+ T cells with a panel that included CD45RO, CCR7, CD25, CD127, CD95 and CD27. Every sorted population had a purity above 95%. Right away, PBMCs were isolated by Lymphoprep density gradient centrifugation and were stained directly, with no culture step. So that batch effects would be minimized, each experiment stained and sorted samples in pairs, pairing one healthy donor with one patient. Sequencing was done on a sample of central memory CD4+ T cells from blood. The V and J genes are TRBV7-9 and TRBJ2-6, with an unclear D gene assignment. This clonotype was sampled from a woman in her late teens or twenties in good health. The CDR3 region: CASSLGTATGANVLTF. The nucleotides read TGTGCCAGCAGCTTGGGCACGGCTACTGGGGCCAACGTCCTGACTTTC.